The 14 T cell receptor beta chains listed next were all sequenced from one sample in a study of T cells after yellow fever vaccination. A single record per CDR3 protein comes from TCRdb applying MiXCR to the 5' RACE reads. In the table there are some 350,000 distinct CDR3 sequences, roughly 4.3% of which are singletons. Source: PBMCs, taken 5 days after the yellow fever booster vaccination. Every receptor here comes from a young man who received the YFV17D yellow fever vaccine.

This clonotype was counted at least ten times. The rearrangement joins TRBV20-1 to TRBJ2-3; 7 bases map to TRBD2. The V gene's germline CDR1 is DFQATT and CDR2 SNEGSKA (reference sequence). CDR3 size: 12 residues. V shed 3 bases, J shed 5 bases, and the junction held 2 bases outside the gene matches. DNA of the CDR3: TGCAGTGCTAGCGGGGGGAAAGATACGCAGTATTTT. Translation gives CSASGGKDTQYF.

This clonotype was counted many times. The chain has TRBV10-3 and TRBJ2-7; D remains ambiguous. Germline V CDR1 and CDR2: ENHRY, SYGVKD. The CDR3 runs 12 residues. With 1 base removed from V and 7 bases from J, the gap between germline ends came to 8 bases. CDR3: CAISEFWAEQYF. The CDR3 bases are TGTGCCATCAGTGAGTTTTGGGCTGAGCAGTACTTC.

There are a few counts of this clonotype. The chain uses TRBV4-1 and TRBJ1-5; tentatively, D is TRBD1 (6 bases). Between the trimmed V and J ends, which lost 4 bases and 1 base, there was a span of 14 bases. Germline CDR1 reads MGHRA; CDR2 reads YSYEKL. This CDR3 has 16 amino acids. The CDR3 here is CASSPVGGRSNQPQHF. The CDR3 nucleotides read TGCGCCAGCAGCCCGGTCGGGGGGCGAAGCAATCAGCCCCAGCATTTT.

This clonotype was counted only a few times. The chain joins TRBV4-1 to TRBJ2-2; no firm D call. The CDR3 loop spans 14 amino acids. Germline CDR1 reads MGHRA; CDR2 reads YSYEKL. V lost 1 base, J lost 3 bases, and 6 bases lay in between. The CDR3 region is CASSQALDTGELFF. The CDR3, as DNA: TGCGCCAGCAGCCAAGCATTGGACACCGGGGAGCTGTTTTTT.

This clonotype was detected many times. V is TRBV20-1 and J is TRBJ1-5; no clear D gene. There are 13 residues in the CDR3. The V gene lost 5 bases and the J gene lost 2 bases, with 10 bases spanning the gap. In germline, CDR1 is DFQATT, CDR2 SNEGSKA (reference sequence). The CDR3 region has the DNA TGCAGTGCTCAGGAGCAGGGCAATCAGCCCCAGCATTTT. It is translated as CSAQEQGNQPQHF.

This clonotype occurred a few times. V is TRBV27 and J is TRBJ1-2; 11 bases map to TRBD1. CDR3 size: 16 residues. Germline CDR1 reads MNHEY; CDR2 reads SMNVEV (reference sequence). The V and J ends lost 8 bases and 0 bases, in that order; junction bases with no gene match: 8. The CDR3 is CASGGTGGYSNYGYTF. CDR3 DNA sequence: TGTGCCAGCGGGGGGACAGGGGGATATTCTAACTATGGCTACACCTTC.

There are many counts of this clonotype. The chain combines TRBV12-3 or TRBV12-4 with TRBJ1-6; D unclear. The CDR3 is made up of 12 amino acids. The ends were cut back, 2 bases at V and 9 bases at J, with 5 bases in the middle. CDR3 region: CASSLQASPLHF. CDR3 in DNA: TGTGCCAGCAGTTTACAGGCTTCACCCCTCCACTTT.

This clonotype occurred a few times. The chain carries TRBV7-2 and TRBJ2-3, with 8 nucleotides matching TRBD1. This CDR3 region has 15 residues. The V gene end was trimmed by 6 bases and the J gene end by 4 bases; junction bases not matched to a gene: 9. The germline V gene encodes CDR1 SGHTA and CDR2 FQGNSA. The CDR3 DNA sequence: TGTGCCAGCAGTCATGACAGGGGAGTCGCAGATACGCAGTATTTT. Its translation is CASSHDRGVADTQYF.

This clonotype was seen at least ten times. The rearrangement links TRBV12-3 or TRBV12-4 to TRBJ1-4, with TRBD1 matching over 8 bases. V was pared by 5 bases and J by 5 bases, with 4 bases of the junction left unmatched. CDR3 length: 14 amino acids. In DNA form, the CDR3 reads TGTGCCAGCAGTCGACAGGGGAGAAATGAAAAACTGTTTTTT. It yields the protein CASSRQGRNEKLFF.

In this sample, this clonotype turned up a few times. The CDR3 is CASSLAHPDTQYF. DNA for the CDR3: TGTGCCAGCAGCTTAGCGCATCCAGATACGCAGTATTTT. The chain links TRBV7-2 to TRBJ2-3; D ambiguous. The CDR3 length is 13 residues. Germline lookup yields CDR1 SGHTA and CDR2 FQGNSA. V dropped 0 bases and J dropped 4 bases, with 5 bases sitting between them.

This clonotype was seen at least ten times. The chain is built from TRBV4-3 and TRBJ1-2, with TRBD1 as a possible D gene (5 bases). Germline CDR1 and CDR2: LGHNA and YSLEER. V lost 1 base and J lost 8, with 17 bases in between. The CDR3 is 15 residues long. The CDR3 DNA reads as TGCGCCAGCAGCCAAGGGGGTTCGGGGGTGAACGGCTACACCTTC. Translated, it gives CASSQGGSGVNGYTF.

J is TRBJ1-2 and V is TRBV5-1; 7 nucleotides align to TRBD1. Germline loops: CDR1 SGHRS, CDR2 YFSETQ. With 4 bases clipped from V and 0 bases from J, the junction kept 3 bases outside the gene matches. The CDR3 sequence is 14 residues long. The CDR3 protein is CASSTGVTNYGYTF. CDR3 nucleotide sequence: TGCGCCAGCAGCACAGGGGTGACTAACTATGGCTACACCTTC.

This clonotype has a count of ten or more. The chain carries TRBV5-6 and TRBJ1-6; TRBD1 might be the D (6 bases). Trimming left V 5 bases short and J 11 bases short, with 23 bases between. Germline V gives CDR1 SGHDT, CDR2 YYEEEE. The CDR3 consists of 16 residues. The CDR3, as DNA: TGTGCCAGCAGTGAGGGCCTGGGGGCGCCAAATGCACCCCTCCACTTT. It is translated as CASSEGLGAPNAPLHF.

The table lists this clonotype with a few counts. The DNA of the CDR3 is TGTGCCAGCAGTTCCAGGATCCCAAATGAAAAACTGTTTTTT. Its protein product is CASSSRIPNEKLFF. The V call is TRBV27, the J call TRBJ1-4; D is ambiguous. CDR1 MNHEY and CDR2 SMNVEV come from the germline V gene (reference sequence). The CDR3 is made up of 14 amino acids. The V end lost 4 bases, the J end lost 5 bases, and 11 bases lay between the germline ends.